These T cell receptor beta chains were read from a single sample in a study of chemoradiotherapy in HPV16-positive cancers. Clones were sequenced by immunoSEQ multiplex PCR, and TCRdb holds only the in-frame ones, with some missing. The data contain about 32,000 clones, 80% to 90% of them singletons. The sample was blood, taken from a patient who underwent chemoradiotherapy. These receptors all stem from a human donor with HPV-associated anogenital cancer. Each CDR3 is given with its conserved first and last residue. The D gene is left open where the match is weak. Expanded clones are given a class, and other clones once, few, many or no size at all.

D gene	clone size	V gene	J gene	CDR3 protein	CDR3 DNA
NA	NA	TRBV19	TRBJ1-6	CASSIVRSTLDSPLHF	TGTGCCAGTAGTATTGTTAGGTCAACCTTGGATTCACCCCTCCACTTT
NA	NA	TRBV7-9	TRBJ1-2	CASSVFQGGNYGYTF	TGTGCCAGCAGCGTATTCCAGGGCGGCAACTATGGCTACACCTTC
TRBD2	NA	TRBV2	TRBJ2-3	CASTGRGSTDTQYF	TGTGCCAGCACGGGGCGGGGGAGCACAGATACGCAGTATTTT
NA	NA	TRBV5-4	TRBJ2-3	CASSPRGGAGIDSDTQYF	TGTGCCAGCAGCCCGAGGGGTGGCGCGGGAATTGATTCAGATACGCAGTATTTT
NA	NA	TRBV7-7	TRBJ2-6	CASSAEGVPQSRANVLTF	TGTGCCAGCAGCGCGGAAGGAGTGCCACAAAGTCGGGCCAACGTCCTGACTTTC
TRBD1	NA	TRBV7-2	TRBJ2-1	CASLQGAGNEQFF	TGTGCCAGCTTACAGGGGGCCGGGAATGAGCAGTTCTTC
TRBD2	NA	TRBV19	TRBJ2-7	CASSKRGTYEQYF	TGTGCCAGTTCCAAGCGGGGGACCTACGAGCAGTACTTC
TRBD1	NA	TRBV6-1	TRBJ1-1	CASREGQENTEAFF	TGTGCCAGCCGTGAGGGACAGGAGAACACTGAAGCTTTCTTT
NA	NA	TRBV5-6	TRBJ2-3	CASSFVGADTQYF	TGTGCCAGCAGCTTTGTGGGAGCAGATACGCAGTATTTT
NA	NA	TRBV7-2	TRBJ2-3	CASILGSSGSTDTQYF	TGTGCCAGCATTCTAGGTAGTAGCGGTAGCACAGATACGCAGTATTTT
TRBD1	once	TRBV10-2	TRBJ1-5	CASSESTGSNQPQHF	TGCGCCAGCAGTGAGTCGACAGGGAGCAATCAGCCCCAGCATTTT
NA	once	TRBV5-4	TRBJ2-2	CASSLGQGYTGELFF	TGTGCCAGCAGCTTGGGGCAGGGATACACCGGGGAGCTGTTTTTT
TRBD1	NA	TRBV5-4	TRBJ1-2	CASSLDGDRRSYGYTF	TGTGCCAGCAGCTTGGATGGGGACAGGAGATCCTATGGCTACACCTTC
TRBD2	NA	TRBV9	TRBJ2-3	CASSPVGLAGGDTQYF	TGTGCCAGCAGCCCCGTAGGCCTAGCGGGGGGGGATACGCAGTATTTT
NA	NA	TRBV19	TRBJ2-7	CASSEAYPSYEQYF	TGTGCCAGTAGTGAGGCGTACCCCTCCTACGAGCAGTACTTC
NA	NA	TRBV27	TRBJ2-1	CASSLEGLSSYNEQFF	TGTGCCAGCAGTTTAGAGGGGCTGAGCTCCTACAATGAGCAGTTCTTC
NA	NA	TRBV6-5	TRBJ1-2	CASSIRGQGLTF	TGTGCCAGCAGTATCCGGGGGCAGGGGTTAACCTTC
NA	NA	TRBV6-5	TRBJ2-2	CASRRTANTGELFF	TGTGCCAGCAGACGGACAGCCAACACCGGGGAGCTGTTTTTT
NA	NA	TRBV11-1	TRBJ2-7	CASSLTGATRYEQYF	TGTGCCAGCAGCCTGACGGGCGCTACCAGATACGAGCAGTACTTC
NA	NA	TRBV7-2	TRBJ1-1	CASSLRSGVTEAFF	TGTGCCAGCAGCCTCCGCAGCGGGGTAACTGAAGCTTTCTTT
TRBD2	once	TRBV4-2	TRBJ2-7	CASSPGSGGTTSYEQYF	TGTGCCAGCAGCCCGGGAAGCGGGGGGACAACCTCCTACGAGCAGTACTTC
NA	NA	TRBV7-9	TRBJ1-5	CASSLSGEQPQHF	TGTGCCAGCAGCTTATCGGGGGAACAGCCCCAGCATTTT
TRBD1	NA	TRBV5-1	TRBJ2-7	CASSWGTGDYEQYF	TGCGCCAGCAGCTGGGGGACAGGAGACTACGAGCAGTACTTC
NA	NA	TRBV7-2	TRBJ2-3	CASSLLVLGDTQYF	TGTGCCAGCAGCTTACTTGTTCTTGGCGATACGCAGTATTTT
NA	NA	TRBV7-1	TRBJ2-7	CASSDDHSTKQYF	TGTGCCAGCTCCGACGATCATTCTACGAAGCAGTACTTC
NA	NA	TRBV5-5	TRBJ2-7	CASSLDGALFYEQYF	TGTGCCAGCAGCTTGGACGGCGCACTATTCTACGAGCAGTACTTC
NA	NA	TRBV19	TRBJ1-2	CASSRTGGAKNYGYTF	TGTGCCAGTAGCAGAACTGGGGGGGCTAAAAACTATGGCTACACCTTC
NA	NA	TRBV2	TRBJ1-1	CASSEGLVFAEAFF	TGTGCCAGCAGTGAGGGCCTCGTTTTTGCTGAAGCTTTCTTT
NA	NA	TRBV4-2	TRBJ2-7	CASSQEIRDAVYEQYF	TGTGCCAGCAGCCAAGAGATTCGGGACGCCGTCTACGAGCAGTACTTC
NA	few	TRBV4-3	TRBJ2-3	CASSQEKAGGATDTQYF	TGCGCCAGCAGCCAAGAGAAGGCGGGCGGGGCCACAGATACGCAGTATTTT
TRBD2	medium-sized	TRBV6-5	TRBJ2-1	CASSYSIEGGNEQFF	TGTGCCAGCAGTTACTCGATCGAGGGAGGGAATGAGCAGTTCTTC
NA	NA	TRBV5-4	TRBJ2-5	CASSPDPGETQYF	TGTGCCAGCAGCCCGGACCCCGGAGAGACCCAGTACTTC
NA	NA	TRBV7-2	TRBJ2-2	CASSLERGPAGELFF	TGTGCCAGCAGCCTTGAGAGGGGACCCGCCGGGGAGCTGTTTTTT
NA	once	TRBV5-1	TRBJ2-1	CASSLATGSGEQFF	TGCGCCAGCAGCTTGGCCACAGGGAGTGGTGAGCAGTTCTTC
NA	NA	TRBV12-5	TRBJ2-5	CASGLGGRETQYF	TGTGCTAGTGGTTTGGGGGGTCGGGAGACCCAGTACTTC
TRBD2	NA	TRBV9	TRBJ2-5	CASSVARDPSGPSETQYF	TGTGCCAGCAGCGTAGCTAGAGATCCTAGCGGGCCATCGGAGACCCAGTACTTC
NA	NA	TRBV6-1	TRBJ1-2	CASSPRKDGYTF	TGTGCCAGCAGTCCCAGGAAAGATGGCTACACCTTC
NA	NA	TRBV4-1	TRBJ1-2	CASSQPPGADGYTF	TGCGCCAGCAGCCAACCCCCGGGAGCCGATGGCTACACCTTC
TRBD1	NA	TRBV11-2	TRBJ1-2	CASSLEPRGTYGYTF	TGTGCCAGCAGCTTAGAACCCAGGGGGACCTATGGCTACACCTTC
TRBD1	NA	TRBV29-1	TRBJ1-4	CSAGQGANEKLFF	TGCAGCGCTGGACAGGGAGCTAATGAAAAACTGTTTTTT
NA	NA	TRBV7-9	TRBJ1-1	CASSLGRSGLARGTEAFF	TGTGCCAGCAGCTTAGGTCGGTCGGGCCTTGCTAGAGGCACTGAAGCTTTCTTT
NA	NA	TRBV6-1	TRBJ2-5	CASSDRSGQETQYF	TGTGCCAGCAGTGACCGGTCGGGGCAAGAGACCCAGTACTTC
NA	NA	TRBV9	TRBJ2-2	CASSTRTNTGELFF	TGTGCCAGCAGCACGCGGACGAACACCGGGGAGCTGTTTTTT
NA	NA	TRBV19	TRBJ2-1	CASSPRESSYNEQFF	TGTGCCAGTAGTCCACGTGAGAGCTCCTACAATGAGCAGTTCTTC
TRBD1	NA	TRBV6-6	TRBJ2-7	CASSYSRGQGYEQYF	TGTGCCAGCAGTTACTCGAGGGGACAGGGCTACGAGCAGTACTTC
TRBD1	NA	TRBV10-3	TRBJ2-3	CAITEGQGTDTQYF	TGTGCCATCACTGAAGGACAGGGCACAGATACGCAGTATTTT
TRBD2	NA	TRBV7-3	TRBJ2-1	CASSLLAGVSYNEQFF	TGTGCCAGCAGCTTACTAGCGGGAGTTTCGTACAATGAGCAGTTCTTC
NA	NA	TRBV10-3	TRBJ2-7	CATLPGGRLGGEQYF	TGTGCCACCCTCCCTGGGGGGCGCCTAGGGGGCGAGCAGTACTTC
TRBD2	NA	TRBV4-1	TRBJ2-2	CASSQPGLAGTGELFF	TGCGCCAGCAGCCAGCCGGGACTAGCAGGCACCGGGGAGCTGTTTTTT
NA	once	TRBV19	TRBJ1-1	CASSSRGPTAEAFF	TGTGCCAGTAGTTCCCGAGGACCAACCGCTGAAGCTTTCTTT
TRBD1	NA	TRBV30	TRBJ2-7	CALLWTGSYEQYF	TGTGCCTTATTGTGGACAGGGAGTTACGAGCAGTACTTC
TRBD1	NA	TRBV19	TRBJ1-2	CASSQRGLTPLYGYTF	TGTGCCAGTAGTCAGAGGGGGCTAACTCCCCTCTATGGCTACACCTTC
NA	NA	TRBV7-8	TRBJ2-5	CASSAGLPGETQYF	TGTGCCAGCAGCGCCGGACTACCGGGGGAGACCCAGTACTTC
NA	NA	TRBV6-1	TRBJ2-7	CASVDRGLSYEQYF	TGTGCCAGCGTTGATCGCGGGCTCTCCTACGAGCAGTACTTC
TRBD2	NA	TRBV13	TRBJ2-2	CASSLAGGPAGELFF	TGTGCCAGCAGCCTAGCGGGGGGGCCAGCCGGGGAGCTGTTTTTT
NA	few	TRBV7-2	TRBJ2-7	CASSLDTSRTYEQYF	TGTGCCAGCAGCTTAGATACTAGCAGGACCTACGAGCAGTACTTC
TRBD1	NA	TRBV4-1	TRBJ2-7	CASSQERTGHQSYEQYF	TGCGCCAGCAGCCAAGAACGGACAGGGCACCAATCCTACGAGCAGTACTTC
TRBD1	NA	TRBV19	TRBJ1-2	CASTPEGTGALYGYTF	TGTGCCAGTACCCCGGAGGGGACAGGGGCCCTCTATGGCTACACCTTC
NA	NA	TRBV7-9	TRBJ2-5	CASSLEGVPQETQYF	TGTGCCAGCAGCTTAGAAGGGGTTCCGCAAGAGACCCAGTACTTC